This T cell receptor (beta chain) comes out of a study of blood T cell repertoires in COVID-19. Study in general: The samples span acute and convalescent COVID-19 from the United States, Italy and Spain.

Germline lookup yields CDR1 MDHEN and CDR2 SYDVKM. Trimming cost V 3 bases and J 6 bases, with 4 bases left between them. The length of the CDR3 is 11 residues. Ages ranged from about 18 to 90 years, with residence in approximately 25 US areas. Cohort 3 recovered donors had two negative PCRs, clearance, or symptom resolution. Libraries were prepared by immunoSEQ multiplex PCR; TCRdb keeps only in-frame clonotypes and omits some of them. Of about 150,000 clones listed, around 80% are singletons. This clone was seen a handful of times. The sequencing sample was made of PBMCs or T cells enriched from blood (not recorded which). This chain connects TRBV28 to TRBJ2-3; D is unresolved. The origin of this receptor is a man in his fifties or sixties who had recovered from COVID-19. The CDR3 loop is CASSFIDTQYF. As DNA, the CDR3 is TGTGCCAGCAGTTTTATTGATACGCAGTATTTT.